This note documents a single T cell receptor beta chain sequence. The antigen remains undetermined. The data were taken from a study of cytomegalovirus exposure and HLA in healthy donors. Primers: 60 Vbeta forward and 13 Jbeta reverse. The data were produced by immunoSEQ multiplex PCR, yet TCRdb's version contains in-frame clones alone and is incomplete. The sample yields roughly 67,000 clones, roughly 80% seen once. V lost 2 bases and J lost 4; bases outside the gene matches: 7. The CDR3 is made up of 15 amino acids. Germline CDR1 SGHKS, CDR2 YYEKEE (reference sequence). Study-level points and caveats: Sequencing likely generated an artifact that appeared as a cluster of highly shared sequence variants. Altogether, some 170 TCR beta chains were recorded as cytomegalovirus-associated. Specificity for CMV antigens was confirmed in vitro for a few of the CMV-associated chains.

Sequencing was carried out using PBMCs. This receptor was obtained from a woman between 25 and 40 years old in good health and CMV-seronegative. The V and J genes are TRBV5-5 and TRBJ2-7, with 9 bases that match TRBD1. CDR3 in amino acids: CASSFTGTGSYEQYF. Written as DNA, the CDR3 is TGTGCCAGCAGCTTCACCGGGACAGGGTCGTACGAGCAGTACTTC.